These 12 T cell receptor beta chains came from one sample sequenced in a study of beta chain features in type 1 diabetes. Expressed TCRB transcripts were sequenced after all isolated RNA was converted to cDNA. The method was immunoSEQ multiplex PCR; TCRdb's version includes in-frame clones alone and lacks a portion of them. This sample yields about 470,000 clones, of which 30% are seen a single time; more than 0.055% belongs to the top ten. The sample was naive CD4+ T cells from blood. The receptors originated from a man between 18 and 35 years old in good health.

The genes are TRBV30 and TRBJ1-2; D is possibly TRBD1 (5 bases). In germline, CDR1 is GTSNPN, CDR2 SVGIG (reference sequence). The CDR3 runs 15 residues. Trimming cost V 2 bases and J 8 bases, with 21 bases left between them. This CDR3 is CAWSPTGQGGFGYTF. In DNA form, the CDR3 reads TGTGCCTGGAGTCCCACCGGCCAGGGCGGCTTCGGCTACACCTTC. The variable domain in full, completed from reference TRBV30 and TRBJ1-2, reads SQTIHQWPATLVQPVGSPLSLECTVEGTSNPNLYWYRQAAGRGLQLLFYSVGIGQISSEVPQNLSASRPQDRQFILSSKKLLLSDSGFYLCAWSPTGQGGFGYTFGSGTRLTVV.

V and J are TRBV5-1 and TRBJ2-1, with 8 positions matching TRBD1. The ends lost 3 bases at V and 4 bases at J; junction bases unmatched: 9. The CDR3 runs to 16 residues. Germline values: CDR1 SGHRS, CDR2 YFSETQ. CDR3 residues: CASSYSGTGAYNEQFF. In DNA form, the CDR3 reads TGCGCCAGCAGCTACTCCGGGACAGGCGCTTACAATGAGCAGTTCTTC.

This chain uses TRBV11-2 with TRBJ2-5, with D tentatively TRBD2 (5 bases). V lost 5 bases and J lost 5, with 12 bases in between. The CDR3 extends over 13 amino acids. Looked up from germline, CDR1 is SGHAT and CDR2 is FQNNGV. CDR3 protein: CASSLLRAETQYF. CDR3 coding DNA: TGTGCCAGCAGCCTTTTGCGGGCGGAGACCCAGTACTTC.

This clone has a handful of counts. The V gene is TRBV5-6, the J gene TRBJ2-5, with D tentatively TRBD2 (6 bases). V was clipped by 3 bases and J by 4 bases, with 10 bases between them. CDR1 and CDR2 (germline): SGHDT, YYEEEE. The CDR3 extends over 13 amino acids. The CDR3 spells CASSSAGGETQYF. The CDR3 DNA reads TGTGCCAGCAGCTCAGCGGGTGGAGAGACCCAGTACTTC.

This clone came up a few times. The DNA for the CDR3 is TGCAGCGCATTCGGGTCCACCGGGGAGCTGTTTTTT. This translates into CSAFGSTGELFF. The J gene is TRBJ2-2, the V gene TRBV29-1; D is undetermined. The CDR3 extends over 12 amino acids. The V gene's germline CDR1 is SQVTM and CDR2 ANQGSEA. V lost 7 bases to trimming and J lost 4 bases, with 10 bases between them.

The chain couples TRBV29-1 to TRBJ1-1; D remains unclear. The germline V gene has CDR1 SQVTM and CDR2 ANQGSEA. This CDR3 is built from 11 residues. Trimming cost V 4 bases and J 7 bases, with 10 bases left between them. The CDR3 sequence is CSVGPAGEAFF. CDR3 nucleotide sequence: TGCAGCGTTGGTCCCGCCGGTGAAGCTTTCTTT.

The table lists this clone with a few counts. The rearrangement links TRBV6-6 to TRBJ2-2, with a tentative D call TRBD1 (6 bases). This CDR3 region has 15 residues. Germline V CDR1 and CDR2: MNHNY, SVGAGI (reference sequence). With 2 bases removed from V and 1 base from J, the gap between germline ends came to 8 bases. CDR3 loop: CASSYPGQNTGELFF. The CDR3 DNA sequence: TGTGCCAGCAGTTACCCGGGACAGAACACCGGGGAGCTGTTTTTT.

The V call is TRBV7-8, the J call TRBJ1-1; no reliable D call. Germline CDR1 reads SGHVS; CDR2 reads FQNEAQ. Trimming left V 1 base short and J 8 bases short, with 11 bases between. The CDR3 runs 13 residues. The CDR3 DNA is TGTGCCAGCAGCTTAGTTAGTGGGCAGGAAGCTTTCTTT. It encodes CASSLVSGQEAFF.

The chain carries TRBV11-2 and TRBJ2-3; D is unclear. Trimming took off 2 bases at V and 2 bases at J, with 5 bases between the two ends. The CDR3 is 13 amino acids. Germline-derived CDR1 and CDR2 are SGHAT and FQNNGV. The CDR3 DNA follows: TGTGCCAGCAGCTTATCATACACAGATACGCAGTATTTT. Its protein is CASSLSYTDTQYF.

The chain combines TRBV30 with TRBJ1-1, with 9 bases that match TRBD1. Germline CDR1 and CDR2: GTSNPN and SVGIG (reference sequence). This CDR3 is built from 13 residues. Losses at the gene ends were 8 bases for V and 4 bases for J; bases not matched to a gene: 8. The CDR3 loop reads CATTRQGGTEAFF. The CDR3 DNA reads as TGTGCCACCACTCGACAGGGGGGCACTGAAGCTTTCTTT.

Notes on this clone: Within the sample, other DNA sequences also encode this same CDR3. V is TRBV9 and J is TRBJ2-1, with D possibly being TRBD2 (6 bases). Trimming removed 2 bases at V and 3 bases at J, with 9 bases between. Germline loops: CDR1 SGDLS, CDR2 YYNGEE. The CDR3 loop spans 14 amino acids. The CDR3 is CASSVEGLYNEQFF. As DNA, the CDR3 is TGTGCCAGCAGCGTGGAGGGCCTCTACAATGAGCAGTTCTTC.

The rearrangement links TRBV5-1 to TRBJ2-3; tentative D call: TRBD1 (6 bases). Looked up from germline, CDR1 is SGHRS and CDR2 is YFSETQ. The CDR3 spans 14 residues. Trimming removed 0 bases at V and 4 bases at J, with 9 bases between. The CDR3 coding sequence is TGCGCCAGCAGCTTGGCAGGGGCGGCAGATACGCAGTATTTT. Its protein is CASSLAGAADTQYF.